The rows below give T cell receptor beta chains drawn from one sample of a study of blood T cell repertoires in COVID-19. Some clones are missing from TCRdb's copy, which holds only in-frame ones; the method was immunoSEQ multiplex PCR. The sample includes approximately 300,000 clones, 85% seen only once; the top ten take about 2%. Input material: PBMCs or T cells enriched from blood (not recorded which). These receptors all stem from a young woman who had been exposed to COVID-19. Both conserved end residues are part of each CDR3. A D gene is named only where the DNA matches it firmly. Rows give clone size only sometimes, using once, few, many, or a class for an expanded clone.

size: .; D: .; J: TRBJ1-2; V: TRBV27; DNA: TGTGCCAGCAGTTTATATCAGGGTAACTATGGCTACACCTTC; CDR3: CASSLYQGNYGYTF
size: .; D: TRBD1; J: TRBJ1-2; V: TRBV6-1; DNA: TGTGCCAGCAGTGAGAGGACAGGGGGCTATGGCTACACCTTC; CDR3: CASSERTGGYGYTF
size: .; D: TRBD2; J: TRBJ2-1; V: TRBV28; DNA: TGTGCCAGCAGTTTATCCCCGGGACTAGGCTACAATGAGCAGTTCTTC; CDR3: CASSLSPGLGYNEQFF
size: once; D: .; J: TRBJ1-2; V: TRBV27; DNA: TGTGCCAGCAGCCCCGCAGGCCCCTCAGGCTACACCTTC; CDR3: CASSPAGPSGYTF
size: .; D: .; J: TRBJ1-2; V: TRBV19; DNA: TGTGCCAGTACCACTTTATCGGGGAATTGGGGCTACACCTTC; CDR3: CASTTLSGNWGYTF
size: .; D: TRBD1; J: TRBJ2-7; V: TRBV18; DNA: TGTGCCAGCTCTCATACAGGGGCCATGCAGTACTTC; CDR3: CASSHTGAMQYF
size: .; D: TRBD1; J: TRBJ2-7; V: TRBV10-1; DNA: TGCGCCAGCAGTGAACACAGGGGCTCCTACGAGCAGTACTTC; CDR3: CASSEHRGSYEQYF
size: .; D: .; J: TRBJ1-1; V: TRBV7-6; DNA: TGTGCCAGCAGCTTAGCGCTCGGGAAGGGGAACACTGAAGCTTTCTTT; CDR3: CASSLALGKGNTEAFF
size: .; D: TRBD2; J: TRBJ2-2; V: TRBV29-1; DNA: TGCAGCGTTGATAGCGGGGGGACCGGGGAGCTGTTTTTT; CDR3: CSVDSGGTGELFF
size: few; D: .; J: TRBJ1-1; V: TRBV9; DNA: TGTGCCAGCAGCTATTTGGGGGCCTTGAACACTGAAGCTTTCTTT; CDR3: CASSYLGALNTEAFF
size: .; D: TRBD1; J: TRBJ2-5; V: TRBV6-5; DNA: TGTGCCAGCAGTTTCCAGGGGGCAGTTCAGGAGACCCAGTACTTC; CDR3: CASSFQGAVQETQYF
size: .; D: TRBD2; J: TRBJ2-1; V: TRBV5-1; DNA: TGCGCCAGCAGCTTCAGACTAGCGGGAGGGGTCAGGTCCTACAATGAGCAGTTCTTC; CDR3: CASSFRLAGGVRSYNEQFF
size: .; D: .; J: TRBJ1-2; V: TRBV7-9; DNA: TGTGCCAGCAGCTTTGGGGGCGAATATGGCTACACCTTC; CDR3: CASSFGGEYGYTF
size: .; D: .; J: TRBJ1-5; V: TRBV4-3; DNA: TGCGCCAGCAGCCAAGACCCGGTCAGGGGAAGCAATCAGCCCCAGCATTTT; CDR3: CASSQDPVRGSNQPQHF
size: .; D: .; J: TRBJ2-1; V: TRBV2; DNA: TGTGCCAGCAGACTGAACCATGAGCAGTTCTTC; CDR3: CASRLNHEQFF
size: .; D: .; J: TRBJ1-3; V: TRBV11-2; DNA: TGTGCCAGCAGCTTACCGAGCCCTGGAAACACCATATATTTT; CDR3: CASSLPSPGNTIYF
size: .; D: .; J: TRBJ2-3; V: TRBV4-3; DNA: TGCGCCAGCAGCCAAGCTACTAGCACAGATACGCAGTATTTT; CDR3: CASSQATSTDTQYF
size: .; D: TRBD1; J: TRBJ1-2; V: TRBV5-1; DNA: TGCGCCAGCAGAGCCGGGACAGGCATAGACTATGGCTACACCTTC; CDR3: CASRAGTGIDYGYTF
size: .; D: TRBD1; J: TRBJ2-7; V: TRBV6-5; DNA: TGTGCCAGCAGTCACGGGACAGGGAACTACGAGCAGTACTTC; CDR3: CASSHGTGNYEQYF
size: .; D: .; J: TRBJ1-2; V: TRBV28; DNA: TGTGCCAGCAGCCCTTCAACAGGGTTTAACTATGGCTACACCTTC; CDR3: CASSPSTGFNYGYTF
size: once; D: .; J: TRBJ2-7; V: TRBV30; DNA: TGTGCCTGGAGTCTCGGGACAAAGCCCTACGAGCAGTACTTC; CDR3: CAWSLGTKPYEQYF
size: few; D: .; J: TRBJ1-2; V: TRBV4-1; DNA: TGCGCCAGCAGCCAAGGTCGATTTGGAAACAGGCACTATGGCTACACCTTC; CDR3: CASSQGRFGNRHYGYTF
size: .; D: TRBD1; J: TRBJ2-7; V: TRBV5-8; DNA: TGTGCCAGCAGCTTCGGACAGGGCGAGCAGTACTTC; CDR3: CASSFGQGEQYF
size: few; D: TRBD1; J: TRBJ1-1; V: TRBV5-1; DNA: TGCGCCAGCAGCACTGGGACAGAGGGAACTGAAGCTTTCTTT; CDR3: CASSTGTEGTEAFF
size: .; D: TRBD1; J: TRBJ2-1; V: TRBV5-1; DNA: TGCGCCAGCAGCTTATCAAGACAGGGGTCCTACAATGAGCAGTTCTTC; CDR3: CASSLSRQGSYNEQFF
size: .; D: TRBD2; J: TRBJ2-1; V: TRBV10-3; DNA: TGTGCCGTCCGGGGACTAGGGTACAATGAGCAGTTCTTC; CDR3: CAVRGLGYNEQFF
size: .; D: .; J: TRBJ1-6; V: TRBV19; DNA: TGTGCCAGTAGTATTAAGGGGCGCGGTAATTCACCCCTCCACTTT; CDR3: CASSIKGRGNSPLHF
size: .; D: TRBD1; J: TRBJ2-7; V: TRBV15; DNA: TGTGCCACCAGCACCCCAGGGGGCGGGTACGAGCAGTACTTC; CDR3: CATSTPGGGYEQYF
size: .; D: TRBD2; J: TRBJ2-3; V: TRBV28; DNA: TGTGCCAGCAGCCACGGCGGACTAGCCGCGGTTGGTGATACGCAGTATTTT; CDR3: CASSHGGLAAVGDTQYF
size: once; D: .; J: TRBJ1-1; V: TRBV5-4; DNA: TGTGCCAGCAGCTTGTCACCACCGACAGAAGCTTTCTTT; CDR3: CASSLSPPTEAFF
size: .; D: TRBD1; J: TRBJ1-1; V: TRBV2; DNA: TGTGCCAGCAGCCCCCTCGTACGACAGGGGGCAGCTTTCTTT; CDR3: CASSPLVRQGAAFF
size: .; D: TRBD1; J: TRBJ1-2; V: TRBV28; DNA: TGTGCCAGCAGTTACCCGAGACAGGGAAACTATGGCTACACCTTC; CDR3: CASSYPRQGNYGYTF
size: .; D: TRBD2; J: TRBJ2-7; V: TRBV25-1; DNA: TGTGCCAGCAGTAGTAGCGGGGGCTACGAGCAGTACTTC; CDR3: CASSSSGGYEQYF
size: .; D: TRBD1; J: TRBJ2-7; V: TRBV9; DNA: TGTGCCAGCAACCCGGGACAGGGGGTAAACGAGCAGTACTTC; CDR3: CASNPGQGVNEQYF
size: .; D: TRBD2; J: TRBJ2-7; V: TRBV4-3; DNA: TGCGCGAGTGGGAGGGGCCCCACCTACGAGCAGTACTTC; CDR3: CASGRGPTYEQYF
size: .; D: TRBD2; J: TRBJ2-1; V: TRBV30; DNA: TGTGCCTGGAGTCCTTCTAGCGGGTTCTACAATGAGCAGTTCTTC; CDR3: CAWSPSSGFYNEQFF
size: once; D: .; J: TRBJ1-5; V: TRBV2; DNA: TGTGCCAGCAAAGCAGGGGTGGGCAATCAGCCCCAGCATTTT; CDR3: CASKAGVGNQPQHF
size: .; D: .; J: TRBJ2-2; V: TRBV6-5; DNA: TGTGCCAGCAGTTACTCGGAGTACACCGGGGAGCTGTTTTTT; CDR3: CASSYSEYTGELFF
size: few; D: TRBD1; J: TRBJ1-2; V: TRBV6-5; DNA: TGTGCCAGCAGTTACTCCCGGACAGGCTATGGCTACACCTTC; CDR3: CASSYSRTGYGYTF
size: .; D: .; J: TRBJ1-3; V: TRBV30; DNA: TGTGCCTACACGACTCGTCCCGGAGACACCATATATTTT; CDR3: CAYTTRPGDTIYF
size: .; D: TRBD1; J: TRBJ1-1; V: TRBV6-5; DNA: TGTGCCAGCAGTTATTCAGGACAGGGGGCCACTGAAGCTTTCTTT; CDR3: CASSYSGQGATEAFF
size: .; D: TRBD1; J: TRBJ1-6; V: TRBV12-3/TRBV12-4; DNA: TGTGCCAGCAGAGACAGGGGTAAATCACCCCTCCACTTT; CDR3: CASRDRGKSPLHF
size: few; D: .; J: TRBJ1-3; V: TRBV7-3; DNA: TGTGCCAGCAGCGGCACAGGAGCTGGAAACACCATATATTTT; CDR3: CASSGTGAGNTIYF
size: .; D: TRBD1; J: TRBJ1-1; V: TRBV30; DNA: TGTGCCTGGGACAGGGTCGGCACTGAAGCTTTCTTT; CDR3: CAWDRVGTEAFF
size: .; D: .; J: TRBJ1-1; V: TRBV24-1; DNA: TGTGCCACCAGTGATACAAAAACCGGACAGAACACTGAAGCTTTCTTT; CDR3: CATSDTKTGQNTEAFF
size: .; D: .; J: TRBJ1-4; V: TRBV6-2/TRBV6-3; DNA: TGTGCCAGCAGTTATGAATCGGGGTCAAAGAGAGAAAAACTGTTTTTT; CDR3: CASSYESGSKREKLFF
size: .; D: .; J: TRBJ1-3; V: TRBV30; DNA: TGTGCCTGGGCTAGGGGAGGGTTTCCTGGAAACACCATATATTTT; CDR3: CAWARGGFPGNTIYF
size: .; D: .; J: TRBJ2-1; V: TRBV14; DNA: TGTGCCAGCAGCGCCGCGGCCTACAATGAGCAGTTCTTC; CDR3: CASSAAAYNEQFF
size: .; D: TRBD1; J: TRBJ2-2; V: TRBV7-8; DNA: TGTGCCAGCAGCTTAGACCGTATAACAGGGGTTAGGGGGGAGCTGTTTTTT; CDR3: CASSLDRITGVRGELFF
size: once; D: .; J: TRBJ2-5; V: TRBV5-1; DNA: TGCGCCAGCAGCTTGGTTCGGGAAGAGACCCAGTACTTC; CDR3: CASSLVREETQYF
size: .; D: TRBD1; J: TRBJ1-2; V: TRBV5-1; DNA: TGCGCCAGCAGCCCGGACGGGACAGGGGGCGGTGGCTACACCTTC; CDR3: CASSPDGTGGGGYTF
size: .; D: TRBD1; J: TRBJ1-4; V: TRBV7-9; DNA: TGTGCCAGCAGCACAGGACAGGTCCCAAAACTGTTTTTT; CDR3: CASSTGQVPKLFF
size: .; D: .; J: TRBJ2-2; V: TRBV9; DNA: TGTGCCAGCAGCGTAGGCGGGATAAGCACCGGGGAGCTGTTTTTT; CDR3: CASSVGGISTGELFF
size: .; D: TRBD1; J: TRBJ1-5; V: TRBV30; DNA: TGTGCCTGGAGTAAAGACAGGGACAATCAGCCCCAGCATTTT; CDR3: CAWSKDRDNQPQHF
size: few; D: .; J: TRBJ1-3; V: TRBV19; DNA: TGTGCCACCCTTGGGGGCCTCAGCTCTGGAAACACCATATATTTT; CDR3: CATLGGLSSGNTIYF